This T cell receptor (beta chain) was identified in a study of regulatory T cells in long-lasting Graves disease (dated by TCRdb to 2020 to 2022). Broadly, across the study: Persistent Graves' disease was defined as antithyroid drug treatment for over 5 years with persistently positive TSH receptor autoantibodies. Peripheral blood TCR sequencing and RNA sequencing compared persistent Graves' disease patients with newly diagnosed Graves' disease patients. The study was registered as a clinical trial and conducted in China. TCR sequencing covered roughly 13 persistent and roughly 20 newly diagnosed Graves' disease patients, around 33 samples in total. Persistent Graves' disease patients in the clinical cohort had taken antithyroid drugs for 8 to 12 years on average. Summary of the overall study and its limitations: As a limitation, the authors acknowledged that the small sample size may reduce accuracy. Sequencing and analysis were limited to the TCR beta chain. Persistent disease showed preferential use of TRBV28, TRBJ1-2 and TRBJ2-5, whereas newly diagnosed disease favored TRBV20-1 and TRBJ2-1. Lower TCR Shannon entropy and fewer highly expanded clones were observed in persistent Graves' disease patients than in newly diagnosed patients, which suggested clonal expansion. Because the primary lesion, thyroid tissue, could not be accessed, the study looked at peripheral blood alone. More public clonotypes were shared among persistent patients (approximately 3,000) than among newly diagnosed patients (over 900).

Reading the label with the study, this specimen's time point is: persistent/refractory GD, antithyroid drugs over 5 years with positive TRAb. For both TCR sequencing and RNA sequencing, RNA was extracted from PBMCs in TRIzol. The diagnosis of Graves' disease was made according to American Thyroid Association guidelines. The patients came from an endocrinology department in Xi'an, China. Each patient gave approximately 8.8 milliliters of peripheral blood, collected in an EDTA anticoagulant tube. Ficoll Paque Plus density gradient separation was used to isolate PBMCs, and no additional T cell sorting was done. RNA quality was checked with an Agilent 2100 Bioanalyzer and agarose gel, and concentration with a NanoDrop 2000. Concerning this clonotype: The clone's antigen remains unknown. Base qualities are not at hand, and no much larger clone is one base apart.

Library construction relied on multiplex PCR. Sequencer: Illumina HiSeq 4000. To build TCR beta libraries, CDR3 regions were amplified by Arm-PCR using iRepertoire HTBI primers. Gel purification was performed on PCR products prior to sequencing. The study's processing was this. Gene usage analysis of CDR3 amino acid clonotypes used the 50 to 70 TRBV and 14 to 15 TRBJ segments found across samples. COPE and FqMerger were used to merge filtered high-quality paired reads into contigs. BLAST was used to align contigs to the IMGT TRBV, TRBD and TRBJ reference genes, and CDR3 was defined following IMGT. Highly expanded clones were defined as clonotypes with a frequency above 0.1%. Shannon entropy served as the measure of repertoire diversity, while the Gini coefficient captured V-J evenness. Clonotypes shared by more than one individual were considered public. Clones were called with MiXCR by TCRdb after fastp trimmed the public reads at Q25, and only in-frame beta chains were retained. When rows share a CDR3 protein, they turn into one entry using the most common DNA and genes. TCRdb, not the original authors, processed these V and J calls. For this sample there are roughly 500,000 distinct CDR3 sequences; roughly 20% appear just once. The ten largest make up under 9% of the sample.

Germline trimming amounts to 11 bases on V and 1 base on J, with 4 as the count of junction bases outside the gene matches. The CDR3 runs 14 residues from the cysteine to the phenylalanine. The kept DNA is CDR3 alone, 42 bases in frame from the first base. The germline V gene provides CDR1 ENHRY and CDR2 SYGVKD. This receptor chain uses TRBV10-3 and TRBJ2-2; TRBD2 matches 10 bases in the middle. The specimen was peripheral blood mononuclear cells (PBMCs), collected when the disease was refractory, from a patient treated with antithyroid drugs. This sequence was found in a female donor with Graves disease. The nucleotide sequence is given as TGTGCCGCCCGGACTAGCGGGAACACCGGGGAGCTGTTTTTT. This yields the protein CAARTSGNTGELFF.